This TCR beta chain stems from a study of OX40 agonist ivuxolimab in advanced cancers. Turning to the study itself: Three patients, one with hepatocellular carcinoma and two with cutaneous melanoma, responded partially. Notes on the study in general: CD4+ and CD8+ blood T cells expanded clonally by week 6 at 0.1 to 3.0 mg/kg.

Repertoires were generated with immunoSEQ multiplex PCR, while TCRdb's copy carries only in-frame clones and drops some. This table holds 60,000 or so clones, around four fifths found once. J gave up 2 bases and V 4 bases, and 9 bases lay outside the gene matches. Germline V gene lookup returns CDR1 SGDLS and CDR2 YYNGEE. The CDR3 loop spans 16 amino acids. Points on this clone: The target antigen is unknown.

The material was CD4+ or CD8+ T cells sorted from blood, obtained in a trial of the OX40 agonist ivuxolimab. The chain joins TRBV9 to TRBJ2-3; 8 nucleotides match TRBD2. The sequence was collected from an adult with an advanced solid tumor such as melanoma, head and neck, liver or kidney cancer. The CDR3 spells CASSLLGGGTTDTQYF. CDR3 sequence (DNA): TGTGCCAGCAGCCTCCTTGGCGGGGGGACCACAGATACGCAGTATTTT.